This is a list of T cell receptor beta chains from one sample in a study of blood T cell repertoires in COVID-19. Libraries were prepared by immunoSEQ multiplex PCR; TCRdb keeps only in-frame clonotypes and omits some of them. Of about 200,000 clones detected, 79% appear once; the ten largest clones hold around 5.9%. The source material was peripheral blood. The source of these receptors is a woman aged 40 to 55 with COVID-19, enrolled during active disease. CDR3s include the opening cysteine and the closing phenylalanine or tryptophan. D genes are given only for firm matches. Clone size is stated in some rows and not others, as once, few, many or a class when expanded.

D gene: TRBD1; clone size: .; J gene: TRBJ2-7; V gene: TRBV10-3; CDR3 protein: CAISTGTGGAYEQYF; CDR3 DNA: TGTGCCATCAGCACAGGGACAGGGGGGGCCTACGAGCAGTACTTC
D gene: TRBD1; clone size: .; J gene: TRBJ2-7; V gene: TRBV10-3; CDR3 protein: CAIRQGAAEQYF; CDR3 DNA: TGTGCCATCCGACAGGGGGCCGCCGAGCAGTACTTC
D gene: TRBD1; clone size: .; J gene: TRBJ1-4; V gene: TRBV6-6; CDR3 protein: CATALGQGGAYEKLFF; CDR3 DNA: TGTGCCACCGCACTGGGACAGGGAGGGGCGTATGAAAAACTGTTTTTT
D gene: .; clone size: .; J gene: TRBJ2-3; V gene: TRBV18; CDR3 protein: CASSPPSRGTDTQYF; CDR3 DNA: TGTGCCAGCTCACCACCGTCTAGAGGCACAGATACGCAGTATTTT
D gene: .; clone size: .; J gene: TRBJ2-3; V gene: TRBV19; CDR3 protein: CASSIGGLHTDTQYF; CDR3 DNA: TGTGCCAGTAGTATTGGGGGACTGCACACAGATACGCAGTATTTT
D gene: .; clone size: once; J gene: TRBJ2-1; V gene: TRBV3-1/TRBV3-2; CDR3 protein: CASSQDLTAGNEQFF; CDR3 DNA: TGTGCCAGCAGCCAAGATCTAACGGCGGGGAATGAGCAGTTCTTC
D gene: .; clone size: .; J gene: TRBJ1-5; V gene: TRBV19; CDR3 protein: CASQGGGGKSNQPQHF; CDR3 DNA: TGTGCCAGCCAAGGCGGGGGGGGAAAAAGCAATCAGCCCCAGCATTTT
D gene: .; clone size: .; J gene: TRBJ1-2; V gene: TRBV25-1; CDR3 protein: CASSASRGRSNYGYTF; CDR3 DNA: TGTGCCAGCAGTGCCAGTCGGGGGAGATCCAACTATGGCTACACCTTC
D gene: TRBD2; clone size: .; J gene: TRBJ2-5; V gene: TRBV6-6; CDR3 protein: CASRPLAGVPETQYF; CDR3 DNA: TGTGCCAGCAGACCGCTAGCGGGAGTCCCAGAGACCCAGTACTTC
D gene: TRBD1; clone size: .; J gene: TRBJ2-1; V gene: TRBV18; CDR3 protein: CASSPRGQGAHPPARGEQFF; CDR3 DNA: TGTGCCAGCTCACCACGGGGGCAGGGGGCTCATCCGCCGGCACGGGGTGAGCAGTTCTTC
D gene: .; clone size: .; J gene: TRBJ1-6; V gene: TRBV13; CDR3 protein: CASSQSGLNNSPLHF; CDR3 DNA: TGTGCCAGCAGCCAGTCGGGACTGAATAATTCACCCCTCCACTTT
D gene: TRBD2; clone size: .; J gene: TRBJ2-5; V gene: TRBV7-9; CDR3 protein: CASALAGWETQYF; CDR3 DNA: TGTGCCAGCGCTCTAGCGGGTTGGGAGACCCAGTACTTC
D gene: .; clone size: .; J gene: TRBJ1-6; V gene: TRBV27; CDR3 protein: CASSLGTGSDSPLHF; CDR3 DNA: TGTGCCAGCAGTTTGGGCACAGGGTCCGATTCACCCCTCCACTTT
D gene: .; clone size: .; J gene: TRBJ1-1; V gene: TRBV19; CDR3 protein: CASSPPGNTEAFF; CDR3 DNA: TGTGCCAGTAGCCCACCAGGGAACACTGAAGCTTTCTTT
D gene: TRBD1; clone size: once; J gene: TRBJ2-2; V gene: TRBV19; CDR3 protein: CASSITGQGRTGELFF; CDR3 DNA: TGTGCCAGTAGTATCACGGGACAGGGTCGGACCGGGGAGCTGTTTTTT